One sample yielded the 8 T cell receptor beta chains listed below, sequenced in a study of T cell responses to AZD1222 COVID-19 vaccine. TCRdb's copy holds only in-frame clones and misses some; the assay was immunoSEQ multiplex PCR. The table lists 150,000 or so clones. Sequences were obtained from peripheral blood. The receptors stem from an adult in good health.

The CDR3 loop reads CASSLKTGGYYGYTF. In nucleotides, the CDR3 is TGTGCCAGCAGCCTCAAGACAGGGGGTTATTATGGCTACACCTTC. This sequence joins TRBV7-8 and TRBJ1-2; 9 bases line up with TRBD1. The CDR3 has 15 residues. V shed 5 bases and J 5 bases; nucleotides not matched to a gene: 9. Germline loops: CDR1 SGHVS, CDR2 FQNEAQ. Together with reference TRBV7-8 and TRBJ1-2, the CDR3 gives the full variable domain: GAGVSQSPRYKVAKRGQDVALRCDPISGHVSLFWYQQALGQGPEFLTYFQNEAQLDKSGLPSDRFFAERPEGSVSTLKIQRTQQEDSAVYLCASSLKTGGYYGYTFGSGTRLTVV.

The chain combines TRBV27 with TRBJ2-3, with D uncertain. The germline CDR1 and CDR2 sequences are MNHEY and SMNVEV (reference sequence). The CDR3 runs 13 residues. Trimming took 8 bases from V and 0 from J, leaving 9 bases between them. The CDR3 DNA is TGTGCCAGCCGCTACAAAAGCACAGATACGCAGTATTTT. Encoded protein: CASRYKSTDTQYF.

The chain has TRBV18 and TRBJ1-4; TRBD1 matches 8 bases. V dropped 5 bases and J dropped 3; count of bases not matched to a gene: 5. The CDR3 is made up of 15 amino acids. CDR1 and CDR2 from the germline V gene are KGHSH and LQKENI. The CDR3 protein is CASSLPGQANEKLFF. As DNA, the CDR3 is TGTGCCAGCTCATTACCGGGACAGGCTAATGAAAAACTGTTTTTT.

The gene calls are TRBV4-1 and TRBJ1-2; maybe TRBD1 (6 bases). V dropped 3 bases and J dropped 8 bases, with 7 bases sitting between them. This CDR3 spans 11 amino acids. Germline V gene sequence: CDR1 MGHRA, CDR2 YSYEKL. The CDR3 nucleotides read TGCGCCAGCAGCCAGACAGGCGGCTACACCTTC. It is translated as CASSQTGGYTF.

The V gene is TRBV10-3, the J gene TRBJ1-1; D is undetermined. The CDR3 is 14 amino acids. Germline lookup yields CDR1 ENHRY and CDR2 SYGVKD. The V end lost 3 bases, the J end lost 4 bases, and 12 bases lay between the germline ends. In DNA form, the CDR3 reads TGTGCCATCAGTGAACGGGAGTTTGGCACTGAAGCTTTCTTT. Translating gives CAISEREFGTEAFF.

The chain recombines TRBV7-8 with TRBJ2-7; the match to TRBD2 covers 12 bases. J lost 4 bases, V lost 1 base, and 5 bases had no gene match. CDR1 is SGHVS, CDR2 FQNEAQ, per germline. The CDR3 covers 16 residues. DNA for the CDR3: TGTGCCAGCAGCTTAGTACCCCTAGCGGGGGGGTACGAGCAGTACTTC. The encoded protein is CASSLVPLAGGYEQYF. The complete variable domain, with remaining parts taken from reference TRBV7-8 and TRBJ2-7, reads GAGVSQSPRYKVAKRGQDVALRCDPISGHVSLFWYQQALGQGPEFLTYFQNEAQLDKSGLPSDRFFAERPEGSVSTLKIQRTQQEDSAVYLCASSLVPLAGGYEQYFGPGTRLTVT.

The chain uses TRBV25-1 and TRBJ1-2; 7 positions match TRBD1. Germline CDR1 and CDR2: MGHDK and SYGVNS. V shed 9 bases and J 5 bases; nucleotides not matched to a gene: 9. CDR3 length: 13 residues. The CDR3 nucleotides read TGTGCCAGTAGGGGGCCGGGAGTTTATGGCTACACCTTC. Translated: CASRGPGVYGYTF.

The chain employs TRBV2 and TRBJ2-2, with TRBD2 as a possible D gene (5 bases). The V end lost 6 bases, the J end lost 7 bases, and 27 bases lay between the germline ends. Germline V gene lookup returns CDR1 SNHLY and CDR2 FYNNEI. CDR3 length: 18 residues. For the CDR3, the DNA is TGTGCCAGCAGGGATGGACTGAGCGCCTCATGGGGTGTCGGGGAGCTGTTTTTT. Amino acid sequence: CASRDGLSASWGVGELFF.